The 27 T cell receptor beta chains reported below all come from one sample, sequenced in a study of CD8 T cells in Susac syndrome. RNA, at about 0.5 to 1 ug, was reverse transcribed with random hexamers. From the immunoSEQ multiplex PCR reads, TCRdb called clonotypes with MiXCR, one entry per CDR3 protein. The table includes 330,000 or so distinct CDR3 sequences, roughly 90% detected once. The sequenced material came from CD8+ T cells from PBMCs. These receptors came from a human donor with multiple sclerosis.

This clonotype was picked up a small number of times. The chain joins TRBV19 to TRBJ2-7, with D hard to call. Germline V CDR1 and CDR2: LNHDA, SQIVND (reference sequence). The V gene lost 3 bases and the J gene lost 3 bases, with 6 bases spanning the gap. This CDR3 contains 12 residues. CDR3 residues: CASSMGSYEQYF. CDR3 sequence (DNA): TGTGCCAGTAGTATGGGAAGCTACGAGCAGTACTTC.

The CDR3 sequence: CASLGLASYNEQFF. In DNA form, the CDR3 reads TGTGCCAGTCTGGGACTTGCCTCCTACAATGAGCAGTTCTTC. The chain uses TRBV6-6 and TRBJ2-1; D possibly corresponds to TRBD2 (6 bases). V shed 9 bases and J shed 0 bases, with 12 bases lying between them. This CDR3 has 14 residues. Germline V gene lookup returns CDR1 MNHNY and CDR2 SVGAGI (reference sequence).

The V call is TRBV4-1, the J call TRBJ1-5, with D maybe TRBD1 (5 bases). CDR3 size: 15 residues. Germline V gene lookup returns CDR1 MGHRA and CDR2 YSYEKL. With 1 base removed from V and 6 bases from J, the gap between germline ends came to 13 bases. The CDR3 DNA sequence: TGCGCCAGCAGCCAAGGAAGGGACGGCGGTCAGCCCCAGCATTTT. Residues: CASSQGRDGGQPQHF.

The rearrangement joins TRBV28 to TRBJ2-7; TRBD1 might be the D (6 bases). Germline CDR1 MDHEN, CDR2 SYDVKM. The CDR3 length is 14 residues. V was cut by 5 bases and J by 0 bases, with 11 bases left in between. CDR3 nucleotides: TGTGCCAGCAGTCGCCGGACAGCCTCCTACGAGCAGTACTTC. Translation: CASSRRTASYEQYF.

V usage is TRBV20-1 and J usage is TRBJ2-7, with unresolved D. Trimming cost V 3 bases and J 0 bases, with 18 bases left between them. The CDR3 has 16 residues. Germline CDR1 and CDR2: DFQATT and SNEGSKA (reference sequence). The CDR3 loop is CSARPPQQFPSYEQYF. The CDR3 coding sequence is TGCAGTGCTAGGCCACCACAGCAGTTTCCCTCCTACGAGCAGTACTTC.

The chain has TRBV19 and TRBJ2-1; no reliable D call. Trimming pared 5 bases from V and 6 bases from J, leaving 17 bases between. Germline loops: CDR1 LNHDA, CDR2 SQIVND (reference sequence). The CDR3 runs to 15 residues. The DNA of the CDR3 is TGTGCCAGTAGTTCAGACTCAAACGGTCTCAATGAGCAGTTCTTC. It yields the protein CASSSDSNGLNEQFF.

Only a few counts were recorded for this clonotype. The V call is TRBV4-1, the J call TRBJ2-3; TRBD2 matches 14 bases. Germline CDR1 and CDR2: MGHRA and YSYEKL. The CDR3 extends over 17 amino acids. Trimming removed 1 base from V and 3 bases from J; junction bases left unmatched: 3. CDR3 coding DNA: TGCGCCAGCAGCCAAGGACTAGCGGGGGGGCCAACAGATACGCAGTATTTT. It specifies CASSQGLAGGPTDTQYF.

J is TRBJ2-7 and V is TRBV13; D is perhaps TRBD1 or TRBD2 (5 bases each). Per germline, CDR1 PRHDT and CDR2 FYEKMQ (reference sequence). This CDR3 is built from 14 residues. V gave up 8 bases and J gave up 1 base, with 15 bases separating them. CDR3 coding DNA: TGTGCCAGCGGCGGGCAGGGAAAGTCCTACGAGCAGTACTTC. Residues: CASGGQGKSYEQYF.

The rearrangement joins TRBV27 to TRBJ1-5, with D perhaps TRBD1 (6 bases). CDR3 size: 15 residues. Trimming took 7 bases from V and 4 from J, leaving 17 bases between them. The germline V gene encodes CDR1 MNHEY and CDR2 SMNVEV (reference sequence). The chain's CDR3 is CASTLTWGANQPQHF. The CDR3 nucleotides read TGTGCCAGCACTCTCACGTGGGGGGCAAATCAGCCCCAGCATTTT.

The chain combines TRBV7-8 with TRBJ2-3; 8 nucleotides align to TRBD1. CDR3 length equals 17 residues. CDR1 SGHVS and CDR2 FQNEAQ come from the germline V gene. V lost 5 bases and J lost 0; bases outside the gene matches: 10. The CDR3 sequence is CASSTWTGMSSTDTQYF. Here the CDR3 DNA reads TGTGCCAGCAGCACCTGGACAGGGATGTCTAGCACAGATACGCAGTATTTT.

The chain links TRBV4-3 to TRBJ1-1, with D uncertain. The CDR3 loop spans 13 amino acids. Germline values: CDR1 LGHNA, CDR2 YSLEER. Trimming left V 8 bases short and J 1 base short, with 11 bases between. The CDR3 DNA is TGCGCCAGCGCCACAGTTCGGAACACTGAAGCTTTCTTT. Its protein product is CASATVRNTEAFF.

V is TRBV12-3 or TRBV12-4 and J is TRBJ2-1; 15 bases align to TRBD2. The CDR3 sequence is 19 residues long. V dropped 5 bases and J dropped 0; count of bases not matched to a gene: 8. The CDR3 reads CASSRTSGGGISSYNEQFF. Written as DNA, the CDR3 is TGTGCCAGCAGTAGGACTAGCGGGGGGGGAATAAGCTCCTACAATGAGCAGTTCTTC.

This clonotype was recorded only once. V gene TRBV7-9 combines with J gene TRBJ2-7; tentative D call: TRBD2 (5 bases). Per germline, CDR1 SEHNR and CDR2 FQNEAQ (reference sequence). V was cut by 3 bases and J by 6 bases, with 18 bases left in between. This CDR3 has 15 residues. DNA for the CDR3: TGTGCCAGCAGCTTCCCAGGCGGGCTACCGAGCGAGCAGTACTTC. Translated: CASSFPGGLPSEQYF.

The V and J genes are TRBV9 and TRBJ2-3; TRBD2 aligns across 9 bases. Germline V gene sequence: CDR1 SGDLS, CDR2 YYNGEE. Trimming removed 0 bases from V and 2 bases from J; junction bases left unmatched: 7. The CDR3 sequence is 17 residues long. The CDR3 here is CASSVVVSGGDTDTQYF. CDR3 nucleotide sequence: TGTGCCAGCAGCGTAGTTGTTAGCGGGGGAGACACAGATACGCAGTATTTT.

The chain joins TRBV10-3 to TRBJ2-7, with D perhaps matching TRBD1 (5 bases). The CDR3 has 12 residues. The V end was cut by 6 bases, the J end by 3 bases, with 9 bases between. Germline CDR1 reads ENHRY; CDR2 reads SYGVKD. CDR3 nucleotide sequence: TGTGCCATCAGACAGGAGATCTACGAGCAGTACTTC. Its protein is CAIRQEIYEQYF.

The gene calls are TRBV20-1 and TRBJ2-1; perhaps TRBD2 as D (6 bases). The CDR3 consists of 13 residues. V lost 1 base and J lost 8, with 12 bases in between. Germline values: CDR1 DFQATT, CDR2 SNEGSKA (reference sequence). The CDR3 reads CSARGTTFYEQFF. The CDR3 nucleotides are TGCAGTGCTAGAGGGACTACTTTCTATGAGCAGTTCTTC.

This chain joins TRBV27 and TRBJ1-2; no clear D. Germline V gene lookup returns CDR1 MNHEY and CDR2 SMNVEV (reference sequence). The ends were cut back, 4 bases at V and 3 bases at J, with 12 bases in the middle. The CDR3 has 14 residues. The CDR3 bases are TGTGCCAGCAGTTCATCCGGGGTCTACTATGGCTACACCTTC. Its protein product is CASSSSGVYYGYTF.

The genes are TRBV7-9 and TRBJ1-1; 10 positions match TRBD1. This CDR3 region has 17 residues. The germline gives CDR1 SEHNR, CDR2 FQNEAQ (reference sequence). V lost 1 base and J lost 3; bases outside the gene matches: 8. The CDR3 loop is CASSLVGTGDRHTEAFF. The CDR3 DNA sequence: TGTGCCAGCAGCTTAGTAGGGACAGGGGACAGGCACACTGAAGCTTTCTTT.

This chain uses TRBV19 with TRBJ2-1, with no clear D. The germline V and J ends were trimmed by 2 bases and 6 bases, with 5 bases remaining between them. The CDR3 length is 12 residues. Germline assignment: CDR1 LNHDA and CDR2 SQIVND (reference sequence). CDR3 protein: CASSIWPNEQFF. DNA for the CDR3: TGTGCCAGTAGTATATGGCCCAATGAGCAGTTCTTC. The full variable domain, its missing parts supplied by reference TRBV19 and TRBJ2-1, is DGGITQSPKYLFRKEGQNVTLSCEQNLNHDAMYWYRQDPGQGLRLIYYSQIVNDFQKGDIAEGYSVSREKKESFPLTVTSAQKNPTAFYLCASSIWPNEQFFGPGTRLTVL.

The chain combines TRBV12-3 or TRBV12-4 with TRBJ1-3; the D is unclear. Trimming stripped 8 bases from V and 4 bases from J, with 9 bases between. CDR3 length: 12 amino acids. The CDR3 region has the DNA TGTGCCAGCGAGGGTACAGGAAACACCATATATTTT. Protein: CASEGTGNTIYF.

The chain links TRBV4-1 to TRBJ1-1; D ambiguous. In germline, CDR1 is MGHRA, CDR2 YSYEKL. Between the trimmed V and J ends, which lost 2 bases and 3 bases, there was a span of 19 bases. The CDR3 sequence is 17 residues long. The CDR3 loop reads CASSQPTESYWDTEAFF. Written as DNA, the CDR3 is TGCGCCAGCAGCCAACCTACAGAGTCCTATTGGGACACTGAAGCTTTCTTT.

This clonotype was seen once. V and J are TRBV12-3 or TRBV12-4 and TRBJ1-4; no definite D call. Between the trimmed V and J ends, which lost 7 bases and 3 bases, there was a span of 6 bases. The length of the CDR3 is 12 residues. CDR3 amino acids: CASMRSNEKLFF. Written as DNA, the CDR3 is TGTGCCAGCATGAGGTCTAATGAAAAACTGTTTTTT.

The rearrangement uses TRBV7-9 and TRBJ2-7, with a weak D call TRBD2 (5 bases). The germline V and J ends were trimmed by 5 bases and 0 bases, with 11 bases remaining between them. CDR3 size: 14 residues. Germline CDR1 reads SEHNR; CDR2 reads FQNEAQ (reference sequence). CDR3 amino acids: CASSPLASSYEQYF. In nucleotides, the CDR3 is TGTGCCAGCAGCCCTTTAGCGAGCTCCTACGAGCAGTACTTC.

Here the CDR3 DNA reads TGTGCCAGCAGCCCAACCCGCTGGGATTGGGAGACCCAGTACTTC. The encoded protein is CASSPTRWDWETQYF. V and J are TRBV3-1 and TRBJ2-5, with D hard to call. CDR1 is LGHDT, CDR2 YNNKEL, per germline (reference sequence). Trimming pared 4 bases from V and 5 bases from J, leaving 17 bases between. The CDR3 length is 15 residues.

V usage is TRBV12-3 or TRBV12-4 and J usage is TRBJ2-7; no definite D call. V was trimmed by 2 bases and J by 4 bases, leaving 15 bases between them. This CDR3 has 15 residues. The CDR3 coding sequence is TGTGCCAGCAGTTTAATCCAAGAACCCCCATACGAGCAGTACTTC. Amino acid sequence: CASSLIQEPPYEQYF.

With respect to this clonotype: One end of the junction fails to match germline, which may point to a read error. The chain combines TRBV28 with TRBJ2-5; 11 bases map to TRBD1. The germline CDR1 and CDR2 sequences are MDHEN and SYDVKM. CDR3 size: 15 residues. CDR3 protein: CAGSPPGQGGETQYF. The CDR3 DNA reads as TGTGCCGGCAGTCCGCCGGGACAGGGGGGAGAGACCCAGTACTTC.

The chain combines TRBV15 with TRBJ1-1; no firm D call. The CDR3 consists of 11 residues. Germline-derived CDR1 and CDR2 are LNHNV and YYDKDF (reference sequence). Trimming stripped 5 bases from V and 8 bases from J, with 9 bases between. This CDR3 reads CATSLGPEAFF. The CDR3 DNA reads as TGTGCCACCAGCTTGGGCCCAGAAGCTTTCTTT. Filled out from reference TRBV15 and TRBJ1-1, the complete variable domain reads DAMVIQNPRYQVTQFGKPVTLSCSQTLNHNVMYWYQQKSSQAPKLLFHYYDKDFNNEADTPDNFQSRRPNTSFCFLDIRSPGLGDTAMYLCATSLGPEAFFGQGTRLTVV.